This record covers a single T cell receptor (beta chain). What it recognizes is unknown. This entry comes from a study of beta chain features in type 1 diabetes. Sorting that relied on CD45RO/CCR7/CD25/CD127/CD95/CD27 yielded CD4+ naive, central memory, regulatory and stem cell-like memory cells. Expressed TCRB transcripts were sequenced because the isolated RNA had all been reverse transcribed beforehand. Clones were sequenced by immunoSEQ multiplex PCR, and TCRdb holds only the in-frame ones, with some missing. This sample has 300,000 to 350,000 clones, with about 13% found just once. This CDR3 has 13 amino acids. V lost 2 bases, J lost 4 bases, and 6 bases lay in between. Per germline, CDR1 KGHSH and CDR2 LQKENI. Findings and caveats of the study: The analysis here could not establish whether HLA type shapes TCRB rearrangement. In all four CD4+ subsets, TCRB CDR3 length was significantly, moderately reduced in type 1 diabetes.

The sequenced sample consisted of naive CD4+ T cells from blood. This chain connects TRBV18 to TRBJ1-3, with a weak D call TRBD1 (5 bases). This receptor was taken from a woman aged 18-29 years with type 1 diabetes. Written as DNA, the CDR3 is TGTGCCAGCTCACCAGGACAAGGAAACACCATATATTTT. This gives the protein CASSPGQGNTIYF.